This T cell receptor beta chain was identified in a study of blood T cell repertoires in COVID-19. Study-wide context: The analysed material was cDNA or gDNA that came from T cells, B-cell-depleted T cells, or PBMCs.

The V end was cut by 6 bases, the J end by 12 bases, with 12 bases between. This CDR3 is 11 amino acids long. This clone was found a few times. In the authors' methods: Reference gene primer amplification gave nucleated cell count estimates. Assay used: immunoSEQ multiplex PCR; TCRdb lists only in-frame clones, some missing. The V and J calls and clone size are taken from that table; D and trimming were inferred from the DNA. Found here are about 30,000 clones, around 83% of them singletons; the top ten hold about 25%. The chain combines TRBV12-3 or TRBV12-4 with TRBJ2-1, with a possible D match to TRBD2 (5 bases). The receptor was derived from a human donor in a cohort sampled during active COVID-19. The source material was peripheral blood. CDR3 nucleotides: TGTGCCAGCAGGAAACTAGGTCGGCAGTTCTTC. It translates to CASRKLGRQFF.